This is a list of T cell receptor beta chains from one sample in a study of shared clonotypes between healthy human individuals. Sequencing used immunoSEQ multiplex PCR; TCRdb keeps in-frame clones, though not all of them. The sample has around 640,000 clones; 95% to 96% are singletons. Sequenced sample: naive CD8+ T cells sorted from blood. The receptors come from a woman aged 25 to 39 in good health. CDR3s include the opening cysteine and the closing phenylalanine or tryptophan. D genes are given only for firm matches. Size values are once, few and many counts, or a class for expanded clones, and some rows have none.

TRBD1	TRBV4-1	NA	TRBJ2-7	TGCGCCACCTCTCCGGGACAGGGCTACGAGCAGTACTTC	CATSPGQGYEQYF
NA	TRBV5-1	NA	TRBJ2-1	TGCGCCAGCAGCTTGGGGTGGGAGGCCTACAATGAGCAGTTCTTC	CASSLGWEAYNEQFF
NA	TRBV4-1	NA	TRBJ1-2	TGCGCCAGCAGCCAGGACCTAGGTTATGGCTACACCTTC	CASSQDLGYGYTF
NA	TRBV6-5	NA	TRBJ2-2	TGTGCCAGCAGGTCCGGGACACTAAACACCGGGGAGCTGTTTTTT	CASRSGTLNTGELFF
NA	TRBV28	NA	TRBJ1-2	TGTGCCAGCAGTTTAAGCACGGACGGACTGAACTATGGCTACACCTTC	CASSLSTDGLNYGYTF
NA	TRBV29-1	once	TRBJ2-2	TGCAGCGCTGATGGTCCAGGGATAGCCGGGGAGCTGTTTTTT	CSADGPGIAGELFF
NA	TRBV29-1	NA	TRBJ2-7	TGCAGCGTTGAAGATCTTAAGGGAACCTACGAGCAGTACTTC	CSVEDLKGTYEQYF
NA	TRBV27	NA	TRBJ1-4	TGTGCCAGCAGTTCACAGACTAATGAAAAACTGTTTTTT	CASSSQTNEKLFF
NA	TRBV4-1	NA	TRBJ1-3	TGCGCCAGCAGCCAAGAAAGGTTTGGCAGGGGTAGAAACACCATATATTTT	CASSQERFGRGRNTIYF
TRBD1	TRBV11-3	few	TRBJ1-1	TGTGCCAGCAGCCCACAGGGGAGTATGCTTGCTTTCTTT	CASSPQGSMLAFF
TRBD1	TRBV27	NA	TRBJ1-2	TGTGCCAGCAGGCCAGGACAGGGCCTTGGCTACACCTTC	CASRPGQGLGYTF
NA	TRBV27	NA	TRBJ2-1	TGTGCCAGCAGGGCTGGAACAGGGTACGAGCAGTTCTTC	CASRAGTGYEQFF
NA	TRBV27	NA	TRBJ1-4	TGTGCCAGCAGTTTATCCACTCTACGTGAAAAACTGTTTTTT	CASSLSTLREKLFF
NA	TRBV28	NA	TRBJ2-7	TGTGCCAGCGCCGCCGGTGAGGACTCCTACGAGCAGTACTTC	CASAAGEDSYEQYF
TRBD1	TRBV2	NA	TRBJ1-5	TGTGCCAGCAAATGGACAGGGGTAGATCAGCCCCAGCATTTT	CASKWTGVDQPQHF
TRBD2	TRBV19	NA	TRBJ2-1	TGTGCCAGTAGTATTCCTGAGGCGGGAGACCAGTTCTTC	CASSIPEAGDQFF
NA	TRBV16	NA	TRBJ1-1	TGTGCCAGCAGCTCCCACCCGACTGAAGCTTTCTTT	CASSSHPTEAFF
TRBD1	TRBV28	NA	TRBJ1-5	TGTGCCAGCAGTATGAAGACAGGGGATGATAGCAATCAGCCCCAGCATTTT	CASSMKTGDDSNQPQHF
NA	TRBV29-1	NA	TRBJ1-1	TGCAGCGTTGAAGGGACGGTGGACCGAGCTTTCTTT	CSVEGTVDRAFF
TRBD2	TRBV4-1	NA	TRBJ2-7	TGCGCCAGCAGCACTACTAGCGGGGGTTACGAGCAGTACTTC	CASSTTSGGYEQYF
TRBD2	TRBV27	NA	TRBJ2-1	TGTGCCACCGGGACTAGCGCCTACAATGAGCAGTTCTTC	CATGTSAYNEQFF
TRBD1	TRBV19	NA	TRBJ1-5	TGTGCCAGTAGGCCGGGACAGATGAGCAATCAGCCCCAGCATTTT	CASRPGQMSNQPQHF
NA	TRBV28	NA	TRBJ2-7	TGTGCCAGCAGTTTTGCCCGACAAGGGGCGAGACACGAGCAGTACTTC	CASSFARQGARHEQYF